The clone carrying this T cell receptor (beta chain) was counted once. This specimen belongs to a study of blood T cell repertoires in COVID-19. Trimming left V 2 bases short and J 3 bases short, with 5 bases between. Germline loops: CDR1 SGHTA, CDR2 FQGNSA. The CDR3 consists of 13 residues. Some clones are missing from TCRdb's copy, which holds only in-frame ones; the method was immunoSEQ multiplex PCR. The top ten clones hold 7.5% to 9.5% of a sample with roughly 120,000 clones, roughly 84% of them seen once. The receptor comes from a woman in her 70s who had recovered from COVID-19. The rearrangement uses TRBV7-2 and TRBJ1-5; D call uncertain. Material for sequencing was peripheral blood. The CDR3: CASSLHINQPQHF. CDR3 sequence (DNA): TGTGCCAGCAGCTTACACATCAATCAGCCCCAGCATTTT.